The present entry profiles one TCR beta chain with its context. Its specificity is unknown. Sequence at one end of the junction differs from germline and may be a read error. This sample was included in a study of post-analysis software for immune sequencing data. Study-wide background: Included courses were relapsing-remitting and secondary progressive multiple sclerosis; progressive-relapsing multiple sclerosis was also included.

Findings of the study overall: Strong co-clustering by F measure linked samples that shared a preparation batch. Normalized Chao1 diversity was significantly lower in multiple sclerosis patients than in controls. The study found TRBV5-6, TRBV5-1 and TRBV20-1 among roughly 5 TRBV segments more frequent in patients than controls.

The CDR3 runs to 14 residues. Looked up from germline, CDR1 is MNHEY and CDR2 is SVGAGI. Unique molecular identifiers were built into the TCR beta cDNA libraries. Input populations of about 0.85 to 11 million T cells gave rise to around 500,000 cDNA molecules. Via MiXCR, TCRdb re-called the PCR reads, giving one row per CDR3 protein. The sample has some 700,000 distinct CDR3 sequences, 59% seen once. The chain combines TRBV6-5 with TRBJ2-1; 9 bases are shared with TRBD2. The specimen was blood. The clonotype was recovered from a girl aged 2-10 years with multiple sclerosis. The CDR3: CASRTLAGIDEQVF. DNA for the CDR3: TGTGCCAGCAGGACCCTAGCGGGGATCGATGAGCAGGTCTTC.